Here is one TCR beta chain with its context. Antigen unknown. The data derive from a study of post-analysis software for immune sequencing data. Notes on the study in general: Patients showed TRBV5-6, TRBV5-1 and TRBV20-1 among four to six TRBV segments more frequent than in controls.

The CDR3 consists of 15 residues. CDR1 is SGHTA, CDR2 FQGTGA, per germline. Libraries were made from TCR beta cDNA, and they carried unique molecular identifiers. A single record per CDR3 protein comes from TCRdb applying MiXCR to the PCR reads. The sample has about 380,000 distinct CDR3 sequences, approximately 38% seen once. Sequencing used blood. The chain has TRBV7-3 and TRBJ2-4, with 8 bases aligning to TRBD2. The J call may not be correct, given that the DNA end is closer to TRBJ2-7. This TCR derives from a girl between 5 and 17 years old with multiple sclerosis. CDR3 amino acids: CASSLRLAGMNEQYF. The CDR3 region has the DNA TGTGCCAGCAGCTTAAGGTTAGCGGGGATGAACGAGCAGTACTTC.